Listed below are T cell receptor beta chains from one sample, sequenced in a study of blood T cell repertoires in COVID-19. Profiled with immunoSEQ multiplex PCR; TCRdb holds only in-frame clones, not every one. The sample gives roughly 190,000 clones, 82% of which show up once; 7.8% is in the top ten. The specimen was peripheral blood. Every receptor here comes from a woman aged 55 to 70 with COVID-19, enrolled during active disease. The CDR3 runs from the conserved cysteine through the conserved F or W. D genes are given only for firm matches. Clone size is shown for a subset of rows, as once, few, many or a class of expanded clone.

len: 14
v_gene: TRBV6-5
j_gene: TRBJ2-3
abundance: once
d_gene: TRBD2
CDR3aa: CASSRLAGGDTQYF
CDR3nt: TGTGCCAGCAGTCGACTAGCGGGTGGGGATACGCAGTATTTT

len: 15
v_gene: TRBV7-2
j_gene: TRBJ2-1
abundance: -
d_gene: TRBD1
CDR3aa: CASSLGQTGGIEQFF
CDR3nt: TGTGCCAGCAGTTTAGGACAGACAGGGGGCATTGAGCAGTTCTTC

len: 16
v_gene: TRBV19
j_gene: TRBJ2-1
abundance: -
d_gene: TRBD2
CDR3aa: CASSTVVGTTRNEQFF
CDR3nt: TGTGCCAGTAGTACCGTTGTCGGGACTACCCGCAATGAGCAGTTCTTC

len: 14
v_gene: TRBV5-4
j_gene: TRBJ2-7
abundance: -
d_gene: -
CDR3aa: CASSFDLVLGEQYF
CDR3nt: TGTGCCAGCAGCTTTGATCTAGTTTTGGGCGAGCAGTACTTC

len: 20
v_gene: TRBV18
j_gene: TRBJ2-2
abundance: -
d_gene: TRBD1
CDR3aa: CASSLRARAGGLANTGELFF
CDR3nt: TGTGCCAGCTCTCTCCGGGCTAGGGCAGGGGGCCTCGCGAACACCGGGGAGCTGTTTTTT

len: 15
v_gene: TRBV19
j_gene: TRBJ1-5
abundance: -
d_gene: -
CDR3aa: CASSIAGGLGQPQHF
CDR3nt: TGTGCCAGTAGTATAGCGGGGGGGTTAGGTCAGCCCCAGCATTTT

len: 16
v_gene: TRBV2
j_gene: TRBJ2-1
abundance: -
d_gene: TRBD2
CDR3aa: CASKIVAGVTYNEQFF
CDR3nt: TGTGCCAGCAAGATAGTAGCGGGGGTAACGTACAATGAGCAGTTCTTC

len: 14
v_gene: TRBV27
j_gene: TRBJ2-7
abundance: -
d_gene: TRBD1
CDR3aa: CASSILGQFHEQYF
CDR3nt: TGTGCCAGCAGTATACTGGGACAGTTCCACGAGCAGTACTTC

len: 13
v_gene: TRBV29-1
j_gene: TRBJ2-3
abundance: -
d_gene: -
CDR3aa: CSVQGSPGSTQYF
CDR3nt: TGCAGCGTTCAGGGGTCTCCCGGGTCAACGCAGTATTTT

len: 15
v_gene: TRBV5-5
j_gene: TRBJ1-5
abundance: -
d_gene: TRBD1
CDR3aa: CASSWDRAGNQPQHF
CDR3nt: TGTGCCAGCAGCTGGGACAGGGCGGGCAATCAGCCCCAGCATTTT

len: 12
v_gene: TRBV10-3
j_gene: TRBJ2-1
abundance: -
d_gene: TRBD2
CDR3aa: CAISVGGDEQFF
CDR3nt: TGTGCCATCAGTGTGGGGGGGGATGAGCAGTTCTTC

len: 13
v_gene: TRBV13
j_gene: TRBJ2-3
abundance: few
d_gene: -
CDR3aa: CASSLAGRDTQYF
CDR3nt: TGTGCCAGCAGCTTAGCAGGCCGAGATACGCAGTATTTT

len: 15
v_gene: TRBV6-5
j_gene: TRBJ2-7
abundance: few
d_gene: TRBD1
CDR3aa: CASSITGASSYEQYF
CDR3nt: TGTGCCAGCAGTATCACAGGGGCGAGCTCCTACGAGCAGTACTTC

len: 12
v_gene: TRBV7-8
j_gene: TRBJ1-3
abundance: -
d_gene: -
CDR3aa: CASSPVGGTIYF
CDR3nt: TGTGCCAGCAGCCCCGTCGGGGGCACCATATATTTT

len: 13
v_gene: TRBV29-1
j_gene: TRBJ2-2
abundance: few
d_gene: -
CDR3aa: CSATAETGGELFF
CDR3nt: TGCAGCGCTACGGCGGAGACGGGCGGGGAGCTGTTTTTT

len: 15
v_gene: TRBV3-1/TRBV3-2
j_gene: TRBJ2-4
abundance: -
d_gene: -
CDR3aa: CASSQYSPDKNIQYF
CDR3nt: TGTGCCAGCAGCCAATATTCGCCAGATAAAAACATTCAGTACTTC

len: 13
v_gene: TRBV29-1
j_gene: TRBJ1-4
abundance: -
d_gene: TRBD1
CDR3aa: CSVGTGSFGKLFF
CDR3nt: TGCAGCGTTGGGACAGGGTCGTTCGGAAAACTGTTTTTT

len: 15
v_gene: TRBV27
j_gene: TRBJ1-2
abundance: -
d_gene: -
CDR3aa: CASRRGQTVLDGYTF
CDR3nt: TGTGCCAGCAGGAGAGGACAGACAGTCTTAGATGGCTACACCTTC

len: 12
v_gene: TRBV6-6
j_gene: TRBJ1-1
abundance: -
d_gene: -
CDR3aa: CASSGAEGTSFF
CDR3nt: TGTGCCAGCAGCGGCGCCGAGGGTACGTCTTTCTTT

len: 15
v_gene: TRBV5-5
j_gene: TRBJ2-4
abundance: -
d_gene: -
CDR3aa: CASSAQDLAKNIQYF
CDR3nt: TGTGCCAGCAGCGCACAGGATCTAGCCAAAAACATTCAGTACTTC

len: 14
v_gene: TRBV10-3
j_gene: TRBJ2-2
abundance: -
d_gene: -
CDR3aa: CARKGVLNTGELFF
CDR3nt: TGTGCCAGAAAAGGGGTTCTGAACACCGGGGAGCTGTTTTTT

len: 14
v_gene: TRBV14
j_gene: TRBJ1-2
abundance: -
d_gene: -
CDR3aa: CASSQEYSNYGYTF
CDR3nt: TGTGCCAGCAGCCAAGAGTACAGCAACTATGGCTACACCTTC

len: 14
v_gene: TRBV6-2/TRBV6-3
j_gene: TRBJ2-7
abundance: -
d_gene: -
CDR3aa: CASSPQSGAYEQYF
CDR3nt: TGTGCCAGCAGTCCCCAGTCCGGGGCCTACGAGCAGTACTTC

len: 15
v_gene: TRBV5-1
j_gene: TRBJ1-5
abundance: -
d_gene: -
CDR3aa: CARDPGLPGGQPQHF
CDR3nt: TGCGCCAGGGACCCGGGACTCCCCGGCGGTCAGCCCCAGCATTTT

len: 14
v_gene: TRBV24-1
j_gene: TRBJ2-2
abundance: -
d_gene: -
CDR3aa: CATMTGTNTGELFF
CDR3nt: TGTGCCACCATGACGGGTACGAACACCGGGGAGCTGTTTTTT

len: 11
v_gene: TRBV3-1/TRBV3-2
j_gene: TRBJ2-7
abundance: -
d_gene: -
CDR3aa: CASSAAYEQYF
CDR3nt: TGTGCCAGCTCCGCGGCTTACGAGCAGTACTTC